The 31 T cell receptor beta chains below come from one sample, sequenced in a study of blood T cell repertoires in COVID-19. Repertoires were generated with immunoSEQ multiplex PCR, while TCRdb's copy carries only in-frame clones and drops some. The sample lists roughly 140,000 clones, roughly 80% occurring once. The sequencing sample was made of peripheral blood. These receptors came from a human donor in a cohort sampled during active COVID-19.

This clone was seen a single time. This chain links TRBV2 with TRBJ1-1; 7 positions agree with TRBD1. The V segment lost 10 bases and the J segment 0 bases; nucleotides outside the gene matches: 11. The germline V gene encodes CDR1 SNHLY and CDR2 FYNNEI. The CDR3 has 15 amino acids. For the CDR3, the DNA is TGTGCCACCGAGACAGGGATCCACATGAACACTGAAGCTTTCTTT. It translates to CATETGIHMNTEAFF. The full variable domain, with the rest looked up from reference TRBV2 and TRBJ1-1, is EPEVTQTPSHQVTQMGQEVILRCVPISNHLYFYWYRQILGQKVEFLVSFYNNEISEKSEIFDDQFSVERPDGSNFTLKIRSTKLEDSAMYFCATETGIHMNTEAFFGQGTRLTVV.

The rearrangement uses TRBV5-5 and TRBJ1-6, with D possibly TRBD1 on 5 matching bases. V was clipped by 6 bases and J by 7 bases, with 20 bases between them. This CDR3 is 16 amino acids long. Germline CDR1 and CDR2: SGHKS and YYEKEE (reference sequence). The CDR3 sequence is CASTQNPGVKNSPLHF. CDR3 nucleotides: TGTGCCAGCACCCAGAATCCGGGGGTGAAGAATTCACCCCTCCACTTT.

The CDR3 coding sequence is TGCGCCAGCAGCAACACAGGGATTTATGGCTACACCTTC. Protein sequence: CASSNTGIYGYTF. The chain links TRBV4-3 to TRBJ1-2; weak D call: TRBD1 (6 bases). Trimming took 5 bases from V and 5 from J, leaving 12 bases between them. The CDR3 contains 13 residues. Germline-derived CDR1 and CDR2 are LGHNA and YSLEER.

This clone was counted a few times. CDR3 loop: CASSSGQPSGANVLTF. The DNA of the CDR3 is TGTGCCAGTAGTTCCGGACAGCCCTCTGGGGCCAACGTCCTGACTTTC. This chain links TRBV19 with TRBJ2-6; the D gene is possibly TRBD1 (6 bases). Germline V gene sequence: CDR1 LNHDA, CDR2 SQIVND (reference sequence). The CDR3 has 16 amino acids. V gave up 5 bases and J gave up 0 bases, with 11 bases separating them.

V usage is TRBV5-1 and J usage is TRBJ2-3; TRBD2 is a possible D gene (5 bases). Germline-derived CDR1 and CDR2 are SGHRS and YFSETQ. The CDR3 is 17 residues long. The ends were cut back, 1 base at V and 0 bases at J, with 15 bases in the middle. The CDR3 protein is CASSLSVARTSTDTQYF. The CDR3 DNA reads TGCGCCAGCAGCTTGAGTGTAGCGCGTACTAGCACAGATACGCAGTATTTT. The full variable domain, in which reference TRBV5-1 and TRBJ2-3 provide the parts outside the CDR3, is KAGVTQTPRYLIKTRGQQVTLSCSPISGHRSVSWYQQTPGQGLQFLFEYFSETQRNKGNFPGRFSGRQFSNSRSEMNVSTLELGDSALYLCASSLSVARTSTDTQYFGPGTRLTVL.

V usage is TRBV14 and J usage is TRBJ1-1; D call uncertain. CDR1 and CDR2 from the germline V gene are SGHDN and FVKESK. The CDR3 runs 14 residues. Trimming pared 6 bases from V and 1 base from J, leaving 12 bases between. The CDR3 region is CASRAEVQNTEAFF. In DNA, the CDR3 is TGTGCCAGCAGGGCAGAGGTACAGAACACTGAAGCTTTCTTT.

The chain has TRBV15 and TRBJ1-2; D is possibly TRBD1 (5 bases). The CDR3 covers 14 residues. In germline, CDR1 is LNHNV, CDR2 YYDKDF (reference sequence). V was trimmed by 0 bases and J by 14 bases, leaving 19 bases between them. CDR3 protein: CATSRDKMETVRTF. The CDR3 region has the DNA TGTGCCACCAGCAGAGATAAAATGGAGACAGTACGGACCTTC.

The V gene is TRBV7-9, the J gene TRBJ2-1, with 11 bases matching TRBD1. CDR1 and CDR2 (germline): SEHNR, FQNEAQ (reference sequence). The junction had 9 bases not matched to a gene; V was cut back by 6 bases and J by 5 bases. The CDR3 runs 16 residues. CDR3 in amino acids: CASSRRPGQGDNEQFF. The CDR3 DNA reads as TGTGCCAGCAGTCGGCGACCGGGACAGGGGGACAATGAGCAGTTCTTC. Variable domain in full (rest from reference TRBV7-9 and TRBJ2-1): DTGVSQNPRHKITKRGQNVTFRCDPISEHNRLYWYRQTLGQGPEFLTYFQNEAQLEKSRLLSDRFSAERPKGSFSTLEIQRTEQGDSAMYLCASSRRPGQGDNEQFFGPGTRLTVL.

The gene calls are TRBV19 and TRBJ1-1; 8 bases match TRBD1. The CDR3 loop spans 14 amino acids. Germline V gene sequence: CDR1 LNHDA, CDR2 SQIVND (reference sequence). Trimming removed 5 bases from V and 3 bases from J; junction bases left unmatched: 5. The chain's CDR3 is CASSGQGAYTEAFF. In nucleotides, the CDR3 is TGTGCCAGTAGTGGGCAGGGGGCGTACACTGAAGCTTTCTTT. Complete variable domain (other parts from reference TRBV19 and TRBJ1-1): DGGITQSPKYLFRKEGQNVTLSCEQNLNHDAMYWYRQDPGQGLRLIYYSQIVNDFQKGDIAEGYSVSREKKESFPLTVTSAQKNPTAFYLCASSGQGAYTEAFFGQGTRLTVV.

The V and J genes are TRBV6-5 and TRBJ2-3, with D tentatively TRBD1 (6 bases). The V end lost 7 bases, the J end lost 6 bases, and 11 bases lay between the germline ends. Looked up from germline, CDR1 is MNHEY and CDR2 is SVGAGI. There are 12 residues in the CDR3. The CDR3 protein is CASKTGRDTQYF. DNA for the CDR3: TGTGCCAGCAAAACAGGGCGGGATACGCAGTATTTT.

This chain joins TRBV2 and TRBJ1-2; 8 bases are shared with TRBD1. Trimming took 4 bases from V and 2 from J; bases not matched to a gene: 3. There are 14 residues in the CDR3. Germline V lookup: CDR1 SNHLY, CDR2 FYNNEI. The CDR3 loop is CASSVQGANYGYTF. The CDR3 nucleotides read TGTGCCAGCAGTGTCCAGGGGGCCAACTATGGCTACACCTTC. Full variable domain (remainder filled in from reference TRBV2 and TRBJ1-2): EPEVTQTPSHQVTQMGQEVILRCVPISNHLYFYWYRQILGQKVEFLVSFYNNEISEKSEIFDDQFSVERPDGSNFTLKIRSTKLEDSAMYFCASSVQGANYGYTFGSGTRLTVV.

This clone was detected only a few times. V usage is TRBV10-3 and J usage is TRBJ1-1, with D perhaps TRBD1 (6 bases). Trimming shortened V by 7 bases and J by 8 bases, and 20 bases separated the two germline ends. Germline lookup yields CDR1 ENHRY and CDR2 SYGVKD. The CDR3 sequence is 14 residues long. CDR3 residues: CAIKSSDSHVEAFF. CDR3 bases: TGTGCCATCAAGTCCTCGGACAGCCACGTGGAAGCTTTCTTT.

This chain uses TRBV5-4 with TRBJ2-1; 15 bases line up with TRBD2. Looked up from germline, CDR1 is SGHNT and CDR2 is YYREEE (reference sequence). V gave up 1 base and J gave up 7 bases; unmatched junction bases: 3. The CDR3 spans 16 residues. In DNA form, the CDR3 reads TGTGCCAGCAGCTTGTCCGGGACTAGCGGGGGGAATGAGCAGTTCTTC. Its translation: CASSLSGTSGGNEQFF.

The gene calls are TRBV7-2 and TRBJ2-7; 9 bases are a match to TRBD1. The CDR3 is 17 residues long. J lost 3 bases, V lost 1 base, and 10 bases had no gene match. Germline-derived CDR1 and CDR2 are SGHTA and FQGNSA. CDR3 nucleotides: TGTGCCAGCAGCTTAGTAGGATCGGGACAGGGAAACTACGAGCAGTACTTC. Translation: CASSLVGSGQGNYEQYF.

V and J are TRBV5-1 and TRBJ1-6, with D possibly TRBD1 on 5 matching bases. Germline lookup yields CDR1 SGHRS and CDR2 YFSETQ. Trimming took 3 bases from V and 8 from J, leaving 12 bases between them. This CDR3 contains 14 residues. This chain's CDR3 is CASSSDGGDSPLHF. For the CDR3, the DNA is TGCGCCAGCAGCTCGGACGGGGGGGATTCACCCCTCCACTTT.

The gene calls are TRBV7-2 and TRBJ2-1; the D gene is possibly TRBD1 (6 bases). Per the germline V gene, CDR1 is SGHTA and CDR2 is FQGNSA. This CDR3 is 19 amino acids long. Trimming shortened V by 2 bases and J by 3 bases, and 23 bases separated the two germline ends. CDR3 DNA: TGTGCCAGCAGCTTACCCTCCGGACAGCCAAATACTCTCTACAATGAGCAGTTCTTC. It yields the protein CASSLPSGQPNTLYNEQFF. Full variable domain (remainder filled in from reference TRBV7-2 and TRBJ2-1): GAGVSQSPSNKVTEKGKDVELRCDPISGHTALYWYRQSLGQGLEFLIYFQGNSAPDKSGLPSDRFSAERTGGSVSTLTIQRTQQEDSAVYLCASSLPSGQPNTLYNEQFFGPGTRLTVL.

The rearrangement links TRBV7-9 to TRBJ2-5, with TRBD1 as a possible D gene (5 bases). The V end lost 3 bases, the J end lost 5 bases, and 13 bases lay between the germline ends. The CDR3 contains 14 residues. Germline V lookup: CDR1 SEHNR, CDR2 FQNEAQ (reference sequence). This chain's CDR3 is CASSLGPQGETQYF. The DNA of the CDR3 is TGTGCCAGCAGCTTGGGTCCCCAGGGTGAGACCCAGTACTTC.

This sequence joins TRBV5-1 and TRBJ2-5; D might be TRBD1 (5 bases). The CDR3 consists of 15 residues. Trimming shortened V by 6 bases and J by 5 bases, and 20 bases separated the two germline ends. Per germline, CDR1 SGHRS and CDR2 YFSETQ. The CDR3 loop reads CASKMSELPGETQYF. CDR3 nucleotide sequence: TGCGCCAGCAAAATGTCGGAACTCCCAGGGGAGACCCAGTACTTC.

The chain uses TRBV2 and TRBJ2-7; D is unclear. This CDR3 comprises 16 residues. Trimming took off 3 bases at V and 0 bases at J, with 15 bases between the two ends. From germline, CDR1 is SNHLY and CDR2 FYNNEI. The CDR3 region is CASSDLPAASSYEQYF. The CDR3 coding sequence is TGTGCCAGCAGTGATTTGCCCGCCGCTAGCTCCTACGAGCAGTACTTC.

The chain couples TRBV5-4 to TRBJ1-1, with a possible D match to TRBD1 (5 bases). The CDR3 totals 14 residues. V gave up 0 bases and J gave up 7 bases, with 13 bases separating them. Per the germline V gene, CDR1 is SGHNT and CDR2 is YYREEE (reference sequence). The CDR3 DNA sequence: TGTGCCAGCAGCTTGGCGGGCAGGGCGAGTGAAGCTTTCTTT. Translating it yields CASSLAGRASEAFF.

This clone appeared once. The gene calls are TRBV7-9 and TRBJ2-3; maybe TRBD2 (5 bases). The V gene's germline CDR1 is SEHNR and CDR2 FQNEAQ (reference sequence). There are 16 residues in the CDR3. V was pared by 5 bases and J by 3 bases, with 18 bases between. In DNA form, the CDR3 reads TGTGCCAGCAGCCGCCTCGTCGGGGATGGGACAGATACGCAGTATTTT. Its translation is CASSRLVGDGTDTQYF.

The chain couples TRBV29-1 to TRBJ2-6; the D gene is possibly TRBD1 (5 bases). Trimming removed 6 bases at V and 3 bases at J, with 9 bases between. The CDR3 loop spans 13 amino acids. Germline V gene lookup returns CDR1 SQVTM and CDR2 ANQGSEA. The CDR3 loop reads CSVRTYGANVLTF. CDR3 in DNA: TGCAGCGTGCGGACATATGGGGCCAACGTCCTGACTTTC.

This clone was seen a single time. The genes are TRBV6-6 and TRBJ2-6; D remains ambiguous. V was clipped by 4 bases and J by 4 bases, with 8 bases between them. This CDR3 is 14 amino acids long. Germline V gene sequence: CDR1 MNHNY, CDR2 SVGAGI (reference sequence). The CDR3, as DNA: TGTGCCAGCAGTTCAGATTCAGGGGCCAACGTCCTGACTTTC. It specifies CASSSDSGANVLTF.

The rearrangement links TRBV19 to TRBJ1-1; D unresolved. Germline values: CDR1 LNHDA, CDR2 SQIVND (reference sequence). The CDR3 sequence is 14 residues long. Trimming shortened V by 3 bases and J by 8 bases, and 16 bases separated the two germline ends. For the CDR3, the DNA is TGTGCCAGTAGTATGCTTGGTGTGTCAGTCGAAGCTTTCTTT. It codes for CASSMLGVSVEAFF.

This rearrangement joins TRBV21-1 to TRBJ1-1; the table's D gene call, TRBD1, was not cross checked with the DNA. TRBV21-1 is flagged as a pseudogene. This CDR3 is built from 14 residues. CDR3 sequence: CASSKDDRNTEAFF. In nucleotides, the CDR3 is TGTGCCAGCAGCAAAGACGACAGAAACACTGAAGCTTTCTTT.

CDR3: CASSQDSRQLYGYTF. The CDR3 region has the DNA TGTGCCAGCAGCCAAGACTCGCGACAGCTCTATGGCTACACCTTC. This sequence joins TRBV3-1 (or the pseudogene TRBV3-2) and TRBJ1-2; D is possibly TRBD1 (5 bases). The ends were cut back, 0 bases at V and 4 bases at J, with 12 bases in the middle. The CDR3 length is 15 residues. Germline loops: CDR1 LGHDT, CDR2 YNNKEL (reference sequence).

The CDR3 loop is CASSVQNNYGYTF. Here the CDR3 DNA reads TGTGCCAGCAGTGTTCAGAATAACTATGGCTACACCTTC. The chain couples TRBV2 to TRBJ1-2; D gene ambiguous. This CDR3 is built from 13 residues. The germline gives CDR1 SNHLY, CDR2 FYNNEI. Deletions cut 4 bases from V and 1 base from J, with 7 bases between.

This chain uses TRBV5-8 with TRBJ2-2; possible D gene TRBD2, 6 bases. With 5 bases removed from V and 3 bases from J, the gap between germline ends came to 14 bases. The CDR3 sequence is 15 residues long. Germline CDR1 and CDR2: SGHTS and YDEGEE. Written as DNA, the CDR3 is TGTGCCAGCAGGTCCGTTTGGGGGGACACCGGGGAGCTGTTTTTT. This sequence encodes CASRSVWGDTGELFF.

The table lists this clone with a few counts. The chain carries TRBV3-1 (or the pseudogene TRBV3-2) and TRBJ2-1, with a tentative D call TRBD1 (6 bases). Trimming removed 1 base at V and 10 bases at J, with 11 bases between. Per the germline V gene, CDR1 is LGHDT and CDR2 is YNNKEL (reference sequence). The CDR3 runs to 13 residues. CDR3 sequence reads: CASSQARGTEQFF. DNA for the CDR3: TGTGCCAGCAGCCAAGCCAGGGGCACGGAGCAGTTCTTC.

To note about this clone: An end of the junction does not agree with germline; a read error may underlie this. The V and J genes are TRBV7-7 and TRBJ2-1; 15 positions match TRBD2. The CDR3 is 18 residues long. The germline CDR1 and CDR2 sequences are SSHAT and FNYEAQ (reference sequence). DNA of the CDR3: TGTGCTAGCAGCCCGGGACTAGCGGGGGGTGTGGTCTTCAATGAGCAGTTCTTC. Its protein product is CASSPGLAGGVVFNEQFF.

This clone was picked up a small number of times. J is TRBJ1-6 and V is TRBV7-3; the D gene is possibly TRBD1 (5 bases). The V and J ends lost 5 bases and 7 bases respectively, with 9 bases between them. The CDR3 extends over 13 amino acids. Looked up from germline, CDR1 is SGHTA and CDR2 is FQGTGA. CDR3 sequence (DNA): TGTGCCAGCAGCAAAGACAGCAATTCACCCCTCCACTTT. This codes for CASSKDSNSPLHF.